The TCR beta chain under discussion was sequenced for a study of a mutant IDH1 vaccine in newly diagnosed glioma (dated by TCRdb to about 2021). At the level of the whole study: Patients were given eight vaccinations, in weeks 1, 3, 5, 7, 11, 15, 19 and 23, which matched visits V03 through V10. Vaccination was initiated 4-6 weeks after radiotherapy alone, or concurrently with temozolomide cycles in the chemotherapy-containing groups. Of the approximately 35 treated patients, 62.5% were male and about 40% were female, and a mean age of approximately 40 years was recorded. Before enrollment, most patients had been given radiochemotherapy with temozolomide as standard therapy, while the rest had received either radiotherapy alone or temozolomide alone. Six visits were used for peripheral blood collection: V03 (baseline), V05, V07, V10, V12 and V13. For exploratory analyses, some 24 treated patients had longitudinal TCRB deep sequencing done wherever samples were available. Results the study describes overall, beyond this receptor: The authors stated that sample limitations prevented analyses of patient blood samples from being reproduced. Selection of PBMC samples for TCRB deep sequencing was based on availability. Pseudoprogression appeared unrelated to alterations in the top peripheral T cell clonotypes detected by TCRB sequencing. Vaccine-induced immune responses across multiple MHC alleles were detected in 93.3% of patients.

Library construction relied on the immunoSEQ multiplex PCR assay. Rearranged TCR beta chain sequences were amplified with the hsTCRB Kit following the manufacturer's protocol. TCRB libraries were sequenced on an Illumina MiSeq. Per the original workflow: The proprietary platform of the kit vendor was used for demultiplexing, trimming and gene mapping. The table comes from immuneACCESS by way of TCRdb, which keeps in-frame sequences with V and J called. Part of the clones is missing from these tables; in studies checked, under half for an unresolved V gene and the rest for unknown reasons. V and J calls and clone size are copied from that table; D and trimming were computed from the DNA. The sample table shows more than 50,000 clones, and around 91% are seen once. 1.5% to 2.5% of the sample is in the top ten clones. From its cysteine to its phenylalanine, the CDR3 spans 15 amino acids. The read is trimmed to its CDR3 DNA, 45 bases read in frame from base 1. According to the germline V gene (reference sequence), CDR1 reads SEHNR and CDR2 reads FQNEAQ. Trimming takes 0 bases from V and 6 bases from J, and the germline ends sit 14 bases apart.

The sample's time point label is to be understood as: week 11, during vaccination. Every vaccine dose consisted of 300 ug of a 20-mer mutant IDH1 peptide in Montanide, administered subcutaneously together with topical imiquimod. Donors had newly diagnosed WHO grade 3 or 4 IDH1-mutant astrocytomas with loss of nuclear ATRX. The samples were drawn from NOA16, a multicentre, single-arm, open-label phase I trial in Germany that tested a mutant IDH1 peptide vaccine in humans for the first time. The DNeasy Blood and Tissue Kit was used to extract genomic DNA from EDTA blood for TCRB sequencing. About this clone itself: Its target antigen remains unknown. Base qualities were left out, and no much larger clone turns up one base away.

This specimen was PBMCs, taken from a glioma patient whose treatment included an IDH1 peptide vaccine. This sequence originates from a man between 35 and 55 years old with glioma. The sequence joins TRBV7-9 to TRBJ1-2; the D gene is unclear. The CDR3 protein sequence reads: CASSLAEHRQDGYTF. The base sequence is TGTGCCAGCAGCTTAGCGGAACACCGGCAGGATGGCTACACCTTC.